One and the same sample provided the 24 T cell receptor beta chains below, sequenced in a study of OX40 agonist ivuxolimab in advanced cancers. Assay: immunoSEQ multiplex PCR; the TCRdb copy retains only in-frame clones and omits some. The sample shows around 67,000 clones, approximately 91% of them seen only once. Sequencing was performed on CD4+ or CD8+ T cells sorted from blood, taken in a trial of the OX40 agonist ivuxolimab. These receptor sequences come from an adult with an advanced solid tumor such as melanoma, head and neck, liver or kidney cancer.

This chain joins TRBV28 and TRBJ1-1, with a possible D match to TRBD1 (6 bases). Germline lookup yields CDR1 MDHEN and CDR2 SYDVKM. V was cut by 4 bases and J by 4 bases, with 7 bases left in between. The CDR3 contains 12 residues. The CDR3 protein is CASSSGATEAFF. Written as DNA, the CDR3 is TGTGCCAGCAGTTCGGGGGCCACTGAAGCTTTCTTT.

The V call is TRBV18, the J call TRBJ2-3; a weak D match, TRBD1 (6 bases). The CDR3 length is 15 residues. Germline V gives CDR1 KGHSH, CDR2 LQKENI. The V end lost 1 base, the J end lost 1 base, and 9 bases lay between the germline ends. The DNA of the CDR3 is TGTGCCAGCTCACCACTCCACAGGGGCACAGATACGCAGTATTTT. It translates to CASSPLHRGTDTQYF.

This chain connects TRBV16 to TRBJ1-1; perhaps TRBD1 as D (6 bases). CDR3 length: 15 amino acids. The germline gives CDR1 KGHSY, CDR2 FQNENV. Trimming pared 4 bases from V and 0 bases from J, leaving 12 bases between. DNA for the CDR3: TGTGCCAGCAGCCCTCGACAGGATATGAACACTGAAGCTTTCTTT. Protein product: CASSPRQDMNTEAFF.

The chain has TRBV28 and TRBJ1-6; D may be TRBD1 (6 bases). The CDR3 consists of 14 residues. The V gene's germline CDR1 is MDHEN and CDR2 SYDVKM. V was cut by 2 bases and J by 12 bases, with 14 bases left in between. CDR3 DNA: TGTGCCAGCAGTTTACAGGGGAGCGGGAAACCCCTCCACTTT. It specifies CASSLQGSGKPLHF.

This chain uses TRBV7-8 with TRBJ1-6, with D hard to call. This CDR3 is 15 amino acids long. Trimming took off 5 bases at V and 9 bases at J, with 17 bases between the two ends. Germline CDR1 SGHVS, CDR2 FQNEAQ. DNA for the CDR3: TGTGCCAGCAGCCCCGCCCGGGGAGGAAGTTCACCCCTCCACTTT. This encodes CASSPARGGSSPLHF.

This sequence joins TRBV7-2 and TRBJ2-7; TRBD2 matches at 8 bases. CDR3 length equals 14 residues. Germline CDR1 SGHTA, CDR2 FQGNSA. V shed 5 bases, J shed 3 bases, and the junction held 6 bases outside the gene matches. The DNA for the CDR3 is TGTGCCAGCAGCCCGGGACTAGGCATCTACGAGCAGTACTTC. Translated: CASSPGLGIYEQYF.

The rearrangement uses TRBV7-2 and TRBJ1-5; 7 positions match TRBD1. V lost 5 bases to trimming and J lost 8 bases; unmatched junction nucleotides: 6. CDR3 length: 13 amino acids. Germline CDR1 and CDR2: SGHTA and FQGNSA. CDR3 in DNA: TGTGCCAGCAGCGCGACAGGGTACGAGCCCCAGCATTTT. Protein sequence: CASSATGYEPQHF.

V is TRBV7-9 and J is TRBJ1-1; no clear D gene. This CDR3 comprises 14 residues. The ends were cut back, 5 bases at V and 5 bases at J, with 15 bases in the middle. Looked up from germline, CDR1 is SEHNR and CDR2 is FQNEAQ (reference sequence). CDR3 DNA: TGTGCCAGCAGCAAAGGCACATCGGAGACTGAAGCTTTCTTT. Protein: CASSKGTSETEAFF.

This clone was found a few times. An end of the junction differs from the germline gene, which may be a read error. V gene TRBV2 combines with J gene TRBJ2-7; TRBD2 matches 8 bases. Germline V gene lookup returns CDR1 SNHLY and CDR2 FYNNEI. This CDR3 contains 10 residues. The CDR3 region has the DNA TGTGCCAGCAGTGCGGAGCGGGAGTCCTTC. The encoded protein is CASSAERESF.

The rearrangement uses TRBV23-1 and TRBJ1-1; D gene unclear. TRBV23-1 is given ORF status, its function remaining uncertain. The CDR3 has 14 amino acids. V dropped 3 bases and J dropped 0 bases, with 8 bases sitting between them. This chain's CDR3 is CASSQPPMNTEAFF. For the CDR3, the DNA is TGCGCCAGCAGTCAGCCCCCAATGAACACTGAAGCTTTCTTT.

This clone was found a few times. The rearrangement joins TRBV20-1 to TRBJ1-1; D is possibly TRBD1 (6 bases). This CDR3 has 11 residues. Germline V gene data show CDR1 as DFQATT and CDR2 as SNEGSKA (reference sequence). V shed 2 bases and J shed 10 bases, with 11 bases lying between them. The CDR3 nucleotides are TGCAGTGCTAGACATCGGGGGGCAGCTTTCTTT. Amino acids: CSARHRGAAFF.

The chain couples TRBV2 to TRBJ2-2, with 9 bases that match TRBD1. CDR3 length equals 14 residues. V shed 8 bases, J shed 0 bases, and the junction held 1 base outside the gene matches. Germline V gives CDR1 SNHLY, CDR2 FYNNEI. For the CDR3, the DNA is TGTGCCAGCTGGGACAGGGCGAACACCGGGGAGCTGTTTTTT. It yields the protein CASWDRANTGELFF.

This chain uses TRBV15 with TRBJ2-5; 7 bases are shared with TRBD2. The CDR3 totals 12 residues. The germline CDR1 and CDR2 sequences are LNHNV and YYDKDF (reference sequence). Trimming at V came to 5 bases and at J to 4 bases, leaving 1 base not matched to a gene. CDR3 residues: CATSWGGETQYF. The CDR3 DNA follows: TGTGCCACCAGCTGGGGGGGAGAGACCCAGTACTTC.

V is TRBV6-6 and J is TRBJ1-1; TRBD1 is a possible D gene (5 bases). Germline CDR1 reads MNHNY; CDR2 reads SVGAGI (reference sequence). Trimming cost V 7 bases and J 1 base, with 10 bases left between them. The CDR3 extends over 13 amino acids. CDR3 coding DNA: TGTGCCAGCACTGGGGGAACGAACACTGAAGCTTTCTTT. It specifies CASTGGTNTEAFF.

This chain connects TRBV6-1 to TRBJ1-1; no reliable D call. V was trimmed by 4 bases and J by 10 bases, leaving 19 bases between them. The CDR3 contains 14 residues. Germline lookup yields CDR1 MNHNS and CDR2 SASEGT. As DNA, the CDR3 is TGTGCCAGCAGTGGGTCAGAAGCTTCAAGGGTAGCTTTCTTT. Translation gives CASSGSEASRVAFF.

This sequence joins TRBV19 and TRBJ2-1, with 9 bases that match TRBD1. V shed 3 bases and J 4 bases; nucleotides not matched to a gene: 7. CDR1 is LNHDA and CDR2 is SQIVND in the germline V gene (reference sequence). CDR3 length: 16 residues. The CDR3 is CASSITGQGLYNEQFF. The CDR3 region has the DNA TGTGCCAGTAGTATCACGGGACAGGGCCTATACAATGAGCAGTTCTTC.

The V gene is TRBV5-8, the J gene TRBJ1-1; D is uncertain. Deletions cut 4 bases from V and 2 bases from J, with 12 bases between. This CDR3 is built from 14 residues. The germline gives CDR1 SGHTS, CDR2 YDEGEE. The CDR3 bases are TGTGCCAGCAGCCCGTGGAAGACAAACACTGAAGCTTTCTTT. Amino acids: CASSPWKTNTEAFF.

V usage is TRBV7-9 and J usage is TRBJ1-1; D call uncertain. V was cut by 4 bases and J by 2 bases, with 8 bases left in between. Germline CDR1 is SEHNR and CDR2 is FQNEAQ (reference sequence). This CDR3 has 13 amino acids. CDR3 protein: CASSSAANTEAFF. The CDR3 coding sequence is TGTGCCAGCAGCTCGGCGGCTAACACTGAAGCTTTCTTT.

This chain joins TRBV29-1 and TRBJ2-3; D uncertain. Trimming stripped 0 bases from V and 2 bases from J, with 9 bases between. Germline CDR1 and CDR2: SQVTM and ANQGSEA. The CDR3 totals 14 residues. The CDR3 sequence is CSVEDRRPTDTQYF. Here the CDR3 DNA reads TGCAGCGTTGAAGATCGTCGGCCCACAGATACGCAGTATTTT.

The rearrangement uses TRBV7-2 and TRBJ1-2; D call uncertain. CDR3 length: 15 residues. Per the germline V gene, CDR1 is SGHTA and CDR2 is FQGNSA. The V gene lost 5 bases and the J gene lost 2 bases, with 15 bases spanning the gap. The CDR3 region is CASSKDTTRNYGYTF. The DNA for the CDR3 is TGTGCCAGCAGCAAAGACACTACTCGAAACTATGGCTACACCTTC.

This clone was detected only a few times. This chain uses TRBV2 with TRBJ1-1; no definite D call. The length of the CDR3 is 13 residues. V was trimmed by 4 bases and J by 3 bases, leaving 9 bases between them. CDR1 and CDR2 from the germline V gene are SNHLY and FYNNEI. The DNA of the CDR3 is TGTGCCAGCAGTGGGTCTCGGGACACTGAAGCTTTCTTT. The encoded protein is CASSGSRDTEAFF.

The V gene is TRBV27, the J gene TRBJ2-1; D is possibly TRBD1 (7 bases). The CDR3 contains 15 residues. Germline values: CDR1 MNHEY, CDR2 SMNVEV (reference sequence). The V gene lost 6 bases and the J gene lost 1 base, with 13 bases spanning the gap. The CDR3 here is CASRQEGASYNEQFF. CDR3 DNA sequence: TGTGCCAGCAGACAGGAGGGGGCTTCCTACAATGAGCAGTTCTTC.

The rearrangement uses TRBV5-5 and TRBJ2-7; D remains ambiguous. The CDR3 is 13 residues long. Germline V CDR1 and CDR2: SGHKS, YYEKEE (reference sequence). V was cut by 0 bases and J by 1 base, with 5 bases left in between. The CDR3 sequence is CASSLAPSYEQYF. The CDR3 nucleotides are TGTGCCAGCAGCTTGGCCCCATCCTACGAGCAGTACTTC.

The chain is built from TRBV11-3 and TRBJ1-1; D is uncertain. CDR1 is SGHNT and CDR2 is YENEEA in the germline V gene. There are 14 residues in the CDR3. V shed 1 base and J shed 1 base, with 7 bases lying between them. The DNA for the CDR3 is TGTGCCAGCAGCTTAGGTAGGGCGAACACTGAAGCTTTCTTT. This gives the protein CASSLGRANTEAFF.